These T cell receptor beta chains were read from a single sample in a study of blood T cell repertoires in COVID-19. Profiling relied on immunoSEQ multiplex PCR, and the TCRdb table lists in-frame clones only, not all of them. The sample includes roughly 260,000 clones, 82% of them seen just once. The source material was peripheral blood. The origin of the receptors is a woman at least 80 years old with active or convalescent COVID-19. Both conserved end residues are part of each CDR3. D genes are given only for firm matches. The size entry is marked missing in some rows and otherwise reads once, few, many or a size class.

TGTGCCCTGAACAGGGGGACAGATACGCAGTATTTT CALNRGTDTQYF TRBJ2-3 TRBV6-5 once TRBD1
TGCGCCAGCAGCCTCCGACAGGGGGCCCTCCCTTTATCCTACGAGCAGTACTTC CASSLRQGALPLSYEQYF TRBJ2-7 TRBV5-1 - TRBD1
TGTGCCTGGGGCCGGGAGTATGGAAACACCATATATTTT CAWGREYGNTIYF TRBJ1-3 TRBV30 - -
TGTGCCAGCAGCCGGGGAGGGTTCTATGGCTACACCTTC CASSRGGFYGYTF TRBJ1-2 TRBV6-2/TRBV6-3 - -
TGTGCCAGTTCGACCGATGGGGGGTATAATTCACCCCTCCACTTT CASSTDGGYNSPLHF TRBJ1-6 TRBV19 - -
TGCGCCAGCGGAATACGGGAGAACACCTACAATGAGCAGTTCTTC CASGIRENTYNEQFF TRBJ2-1 TRBV5-1 few -
TGTGCCAGCAGTCCCCGGCCCCTCCTAGCGGCAACCGGGGAGCTGTTTTTT CASSPRPLLAATGELFF TRBJ2-2 TRBV28 - TRBD2
TGTGCCAGCAGTGTCGGGGCAGGGGAAGTAAGGGAGAATTCACCCCTCCACTTT CASSVGAGEVRENSPLHF TRBJ1-6 TRBV2 - -
TGCGCCAGCAGCTTGGGGGTGACAATTGATGCGAACACTGAAGCTTTCTTT CASSLGVTIDANTEAFF TRBJ1-1 TRBV5-1 - -
TGTGCCGCGGGCTACGAGCAGTACTTC CAAGYEQYF TRBJ2-7 TRBV30 - -
TGTGCCAGCAGCCCTCTCGGGACTAGCGGGTTAAGGGAGCAGTTCTTC CASSPLGTSGLREQFF TRBJ2-1 TRBV11-1 - TRBD2
TGTGCCAGGTCGGGGGGGGGCCCCGAGCAGTACTTC CARSGGGPEQYF TRBJ2-7 TRBV2 - TRBD2
TGTGCCAGTTCAAATCCCTCACTAGCGGGGGACTTAGGTCGAGGCACAGATACGCAGTATTTT CASSNPSLAGDLGRGTDTQYF TRBJ2-3 TRBV19 - TRBD2
TGCGCCAGCAGCTCTAGCGGGACCGCCTACGAGCAGTACTTC CASSSSGTAYEQYF TRBJ2-7 TRBV5-1 few TRBD2
TGTGCCAGTGCTACAGGGACTACGGACACTGAAGCTTTCTTT CASATGTTDTEAFF TRBJ1-1 TRBV19 - -
TGTGCCAGCAGCGTATTTAGTATGACCGGGGAGCTGTTTTTT CASSVFSMTGELFF TRBJ2-2 TRBV9 - -
TGTGCCAGCTCACCAACCACAGGGGGCTATAACGAGCAGTACTTC CASSPTTGGYNEQYF TRBJ2-7 TRBV18 - TRBD1
TGTGCCAGCAGTTATACCCCACCACGGGAACCCCTCCACTTT CASSYTPPREPLHF TRBJ1-6 TRBV6-6 - -
TGTGCCAGCAGACCCAGACAGGGTCTCACTGAAGCTTTCTTT CASRPRQGLTEAFF TRBJ1-1 TRBV21-1 - -
TGTGCCAGCAGTGATCGGGGGGTTGGTGAATGGAACACTGAAGCTTTCTTT CASSDRGVGEWNTEAFF TRBJ1-1 TRBV2 - -
TGTGCCAGCAGCCTCCCCGGGGCAGATACGCAGTATTTT CASSLPGADTQYF TRBJ2-3 TRBV2 - -
TGTGCCATCCCGACAGCCATGAACACTGAAGCTTTCTTT CAIPTAMNTEAFF TRBJ1-1 TRBV21-1 - -
TGCGCCAGCAGCTTGGCGGGAGGAGATACGCAGTATTTT CASSLAGGDTQYF TRBJ2-3 TRBV5-1 - TRBD2
TGTGCCAGCAGTCCGGGGAAAGGGATCCACACTGAAGCTTTCTTT CASSPGKGIHTEAFF TRBJ1-1 TRBV27 - -
TGTGCCAGCAGCTTAGGAGTCGGCGTCGCTAACTATGGCTACACCTTC CASSLGVGVANYGYTF TRBJ1-2 TRBV5-8 once -
TGCGCCAGCAGCTTCGGACAGGGCGGGAACTATGGCTACACCTTC CASSFGQGGNYGYTF TRBJ1-2 TRBV5-1 - TRBD1
TGCGCCAGCAGCTTGGAACTAGCGGGAGAGGGCGAGCAGTACTTC CASSLELAGEGEQYF TRBJ2-7 TRBV5-1 - TRBD2
TGTGCCAGCAGCCGGGGGGACGTGAGCTACACCTTC CASSRGDVSYTF TRBJ1-2 TRBV3-1/TRBV3-2 - -
TGCAGTGCTAGTGATGGGGGCGCGTTAGGAGGCACTGAAGCTTTCTTT CSASDGGALGGTEAFF TRBJ1-1 TRBV20-1 - -
TGCGCCAGCAGTGAGTGGAAAGGGGGCAGCCATCAGCCCCAGCATTTT CASSEWKGGSHQPQHF TRBJ1-5 TRBV10-2 - TRBD1
TGCGTGATAGCGGGGGACGGGACCCAGTACTTC CVIAGDGTQYF TRBJ2-5 TRBV20-1 few TRBD2
TGTGCCATCAACCGGGACAGGGCTCGCGAGCAGTACTTC CAINRDRAREQYF TRBJ2-7 TRBV10-3 - TRBD1
TGCGCCAGCAGCTTGATACCCGGGACAGGTAACACTGAAGCTTTCTTT CASSLIPGTGNTEAFF TRBJ1-1 TRBV5-1 - TRBD1
TGTGCCAGTAGTGCCGGGACAGGCCTGACCACTGAAGCTTTCTTT CASSAGTGLTTEAFF TRBJ1-1 TRBV19 few TRBD1